The 27 T cell receptor beta chains below all came from one sample that was sequenced in a study of metastatic and nonmetastatic thyroid tumors. Before thyroid surgery, none of the patients had received any treatment. Via MiXCR, TCRdb re-called the PCR reads. Among about 24,000 clones, around 25% were seen once, and the ten largest hold around 12%. Specimen: tumor tissue. All receptors derive from a male donor with papillary thyroid cancer or a benign thyroid nodule (not recorded which). Some clones in this sample may be carry-over from other donors' samples.

The sample holds many counts of this clone. The rearrangement joins TRBV28 to TRBJ2-2, with D maybe TRBD1 (6 bases). The CDR3 has 13 residues. Trimming removed 5 bases from V and 7 bases from J, with 11 bases in between. The germline CDR1 and CDR2 sequences are MDHEN and SYDVKM. CDR3 coding DNA: TGTGCCAGCAGTCCCCAAGGGGGCGGGGAGCTGTTTTTT. It yields the protein CASSPQGGGELFF.

At least ten counts were recorded for this clone. J is TRBJ1-6 and V is TRBV6-4, with 7 bases lining up with TRBD1. This CDR3 is built from 14 residues. Trimming at V came to 0 bases and at J to 7 bases, leaving 0 bases not matched to a gene. Germline-derived CDR1 and CDR2 are MRHNA and SNTAGT. The CDR3 bases are TGTGCCAGCAGTGACTCAGGGGGCAATTCACCCCTCCACTTT. It codes for CASSDSGGNSPLHF.

This clone was found many times. The chain uses TRBV18 and TRBJ2-1; unclear D gene. CDR1 is KGHSH, CDR2 LQKENI, per germline. V was shortened by 1 base and J by 8 bases, with 9 bases between the two germline ends. This CDR3 has 13 amino acids. CDR3 bases: TGTGCCAGCTCACCACGAGAACGGTATGAGCAGTTCTTC. Protein sequence: CASSPRERYEQFF. The complete variable domain, with remaining parts taken from reference TRBV18 and TRBJ2-1, reads NAGVMQNPRHLVRRRGQEARLRCSPMKGHSHVYWYRQLPEEGLKFMVYLQKENIIDESGMPKERFSAEFPKEGPSILRIQQVVRGDSAAYFCASSPRERYEQFFGPGTRLTVL.

This clone was observed a few times. Without the conserved terminal phenylalanine or tryptophan, this CDR3 likely stems from a read error. This chain joins TRBV6-4 and TRBJ2-6; 7 nucleotides line up with TRBD1. The CDR3 totals 16 residues. The V and J ends lost 4 bases and 0 bases, in that order; junction bases with no gene match: 3. Germline V CDR1 and CDR2: MRHNA, SNTAGT. Written as DNA, the CDR3 is TGTGCCAGCAGTGCCGACAGGGTCTCTGGGGCCAACGTCCTGACTTCC. This codes for CASSADRVSGANVLTS.

This chain joins TRBV7-6 and TRBJ1-5; D call uncertain. Germline V CDR1 and CDR2: SGHVS, FNYEAQ. The V end was cut by 7 bases, the J end by 1 base, with 8 bases between. This CDR3 spans 13 amino acids. The CDR3 coding sequence is TGTGCCAGCATCTTTAGAAGCAATCAGCCCCAGCATTTT. Protein sequence: CASIFRSNQPQHF.

Concerning this clone: Just one base apart from a much larger clone, this may be a read error. Other DNA sequences of this sample code for an identical CDR3. The chain employs TRBV29-1 and TRBJ2-1; TRBD2 matches at 12 bases. V gave up 6 bases and J gave up 6 bases; unmatched junction bases: 9. Germline assignment: CDR1 SQVTM and CDR2 ANQGSEA. The CDR3 is 15 amino acids. CDR3 loop: CSVVPLAGGSNEQFF. For the CDR3, the DNA is TGCAGCGTCGTGCCCCTAGCGGGAGGGTCCAATGAGCAGTTCTTC.

Concerning this clone: Mismatch with germline at one junction end may stem from a read error. The rearrangement links TRBV9 to TRBJ2-6, with TRBD2 identical over 10 bases. Germline-derived CDR1 and CDR2 are SGDLS and YYNGEE. The CDR3 contains 18 residues. The CDR3 DNA reads TGTGCCAGCAGCGTCCGGACTAGCGGATTCTGTGGGGCCCACGTCCTGACTTTC. It yields the protein CASSVRTSGFCGAHVLTF.

At least ten counts were recorded for this clone. The chain recombines TRBV4-3 with TRBJ2-3; 12 bases match TRBD2. The CDR3 runs 17 residues. Germline V gives CDR1 LGHNA, CDR2 YSLEER. Trimming took 0 bases from V and 4 from J; bases not matched to a gene: 5. CDR3 nucleotides: TGCGCCAGCAGCCAAGACCTAGCGGGAGGGCCCCCAGATACGCAGTATTTT. Translated, it gives CASSQDLAGGPPDTQYF.

This clone was counted a few times. This clone may be a read error of a much larger clone one base away. The chain joins TRBV7-9 to TRBJ2-2; D is possibly TRBD2 (7 bases). The CDR3 has 15 amino acids. Germline values: CDR1 SEHNR, CDR2 FQNEAQ (reference sequence). The ends were cut back, 5 bases at V and 6 bases at J, with 16 bases in the middle. The CDR3 DNA sequence: TGTGCCAGCAGCGCGGGGGCCGCAACCGCCGGGGAGCTGTTTTTT. This translates into CASSAGAATAGELFF.

This chain's CDR3 is CASQFRGLAGGRLEQYF. The CDR3 DNA is TGTGCCAGCCAGTTTCGGGGACTAGCGGGAGGCCGTCTCGAGCAGTACTTC. The chain uses TRBV12-3 or TRBV12-4 and TRBJ2-7, with 15 positions matching TRBD2. The CDR3 length is 17 residues. V gave up 8 bases and J gave up 6 bases; unmatched junction bases: 14.

This clone was seen ten or more times. The gene calls are TRBV10-2 and TRBJ2-7; 13 bases agree with TRBD2. The CDR3 length is 13 residues. After removal of 6 bases from V and 5 bases from J, the junction contained 1 base not matched to a gene. From germline, CDR1 is WSHSY and CDR2 SAAADI. CDR3 nucleotides: TGCGCCAGCAGAGGACTAGCGGGAGACGAGCAGTACTTC. This gives the protein CASRGLAGDEQYF.

This clone has more than one count but fewer than ten. It may be a read error: a sequence one base away is much more abundant. V usage is TRBV4-1 and J usage is TRBJ2-5, with TRBD2 matching over 8 bases. The germline V gene encodes CDR1 MGHRA and CDR2 YSYEKL. This CDR3 has 16 residues. V shed 1 base, J shed 5 bases, and the junction held 9 bases outside the gene matches. This CDR3 is CASSQGPGLGYETQYF. The CDR3 bases are TGCGCCAGCAGCCAAGGTCCGGGACTAGGGTATGAGACCCAGTACTTC.

This chain joins TRBV2 and TRBJ2-5, with D possibly called TRBD1 or TRBD2 (6 bases each). The CDR3 is made up of 16 amino acids. Germline CDR1 is SNHLY and CDR2 is FYNNEI. Trimming removed 2 bases from V and 6 bases from J, with 19 bases in between. The CDR3 sequence is CASSEPGGTGGKTQYF. CDR3 coding DNA: TGTGCCAGCAGTGAACCCGGGGGCACTGGCGGAAAGACCCAGTACTTC. Full variable domain (rest looked up from reference TRBV2 and TRBJ2-5): EPEVTQTPSHQVTQMGQEVILRCVPISNHLYFYWYRQILGQKVEFLVSFYNNEISEKSEIFDDQFSVERPDGSNFTLKIRSTKLEDSAMYFCASSEPGGTGGKTQYFGPGTRLLVL.

V gene TRBV7-9 combines with J gene TRBJ2-1; tentatively, D is TRBD2 (6 bases). The germline CDR1 and CDR2 sequences are SEHNR and FQNEAQ (reference sequence). The CDR3 loop spans 15 amino acids. Trimming shortened V by 6 bases and J by 4 bases, and 16 bases separated the two germline ends. The CDR3 coding sequence is TGTGCCAGCAGACCCGGGAGTCCACCTTACAATGAGCAGTTCTTC. Translated: CASRPGSPPYNEQFF. Based on the CDR3 plus reference TRBV7-9 and TRBJ2-1, the full variable domain is DTGVSQNPRHKITKRGQNVTFRCDPISEHNRLYWYRQTLGQGPEFLTYFQNEAQLEKSRLLSDRFSAERPKGSFSTLEIQRTEQGDSAMYLCASRPGSPPYNEQFFGPGTRLTVL.

To note about this clone: One base away lies a much larger clone, so this may be a sequencing read error. This sequence joins TRBV5-5 and TRBJ2-6; tentatively, D is TRBD1 (6 bases). CDR1 and CDR2 (germline): SGHKS, YYEKEE (reference sequence). This CDR3 has 16 amino acids. The CDR3 loop reads CASSLRGNRGSNVLTF. CDR3 DNA sequence: TGTGCCAGCAGCCTCAGGGGTAATCGTGGGTCCAACGTCCTGACTTTC.

This sequence joins TRBV27 and TRBJ2-1; 9 bases fit TRBD2. Germline V gene lookup returns CDR1 MNHEY and CDR2 SMNVEV (reference sequence). Trimming at V came to 6 bases and at J to 8 bases, leaving 11 bases not matched to a gene. CDR3 length: 15 amino acids. The CDR3 sequence is CASRLVAGVVDEQFF. The CDR3 nucleotides are TGTGCCAGCAGATTAGTAGCGGGAGTAGTGGATGAGCAGTTCTTC.

A note on this clone: A much larger clonotype is one base distant, so this may be a read error. J is TRBJ1-1 and V is TRBV11-1, with TRBD1 matching over 9 bases. In germline, CDR1 is SGHAT, CDR2 FQDESV (reference sequence). The CDR3 runs 17 residues. Here the CDR3 DNA reads TGTGCCAGCACCTTATATGGCACAGGGGGCCGCAACACTGAAGCTTTCTTT. Its translation: CASTLYGTGGRNTEAFF.

Notes on this clone: The CDR3 carries no conserved terminal phenylalanine or tryptophan, so it likely arises from a read error. The DNA is omitted, as the CDR3 cannot be located on it reliably, and the CDR3 follows TCRdb's listing. V is TRBV12-3 or TRBV12-4 and J is TRBJ2-3; the listed D gene, TRBD2, was not tested against the DNA. 15 amino acids form the CDR3, both terminal residues included. Here the CDR3 reads CASSLSGGRTDTQNL.

In its sample, this clone was seen many times. V is TRBV3-2 and J is TRBJ2-7; the table calls TRBD2, which could not be checked here. TRBV3-2 is noted as a pseudogene. The CDR3 contains 20 residues. The CDR3, as DNA: TGTGCCAGCGCCAGTGGGAGGGGTTTAGTATTAAAGACCCGATCCTACGAGCAGTACTTC. As protein: CASASGRGLVLKTRSYEQYF.

Points on this clone: A read error may account for a junction end that differs from germline. The gene calls are TRBV6-2 or TRBV6-3 and TRBJ2-7, with D unresolved. This CDR3 comprises 12 residues. Germline V gene lookup returns CDR1 MNHEY and CDR2 SVGEGT. The CDR3 sequence is CAISSSGYEQYF. CDR3 in DNA: TGTGCCATCAGCTCCTCGGGCTACGAGCAGTATTTC.

Note on this clone: It may be a read error: a sequence one base away is much more abundant. The conserved final phenylalanine or tryptophan is absent from the CDR3, which likely points to a read error. V usage is TRBV5-1 and J usage is TRBJ2-1; 12 nucleotides match TRBD2. Trimming at V came to 8 bases and at J to 4 bases, leaving 10 bases not matched to a gene. This CDR3 is 16 amino acids long. Germline CDR1 reads SGHRS; CDR2 reads YFSETQ. The DNA of the CDR3 is TGCGCCAGAGGCCCAACCGGGACTAGCGGGTACAATGAGCAGTTCGTC. It translates to CARGPTGTSGYNEQFV.

This clone has only one observation. The chain uses TRBV4-3 and TRBJ2-2; no reliable D call. The CDR3 is 15 residues long. V lost 0 bases and J 9 bases, leaving 14 bases between the germline ends. Looked up from germline, CDR1 is LGHNA and CDR2 is YSLEER. This CDR3 reads CASSQDGGIVWELFF. The CDR3 bases are TGCGCCAGCAGCCAAGATGGCGGAATCGTCTGGGAGCTGTTTTTT.

This clone has a count of ten or more. The gene calls are TRBV20-1 and TRBJ2-5, with TRBD2 matching over 7 bases. The CDR3 loop spans 14 amino acids. Germline CDR1 reads DFQATT; CDR2 reads SNEGSKA (reference sequence). Trimming cost V 0 bases and J 4 bases; bases outside gene matches: 5. DNA for the CDR3: TGCAGTGCTAGAGATGCGCGGGAGTCAGAGACCCAGTACTTC. Its translation is CSARDARESETQYF.

This clone was seen at least ten times. The chain employs TRBV6-1 and TRBJ1-4, with D maybe TRBD1 (5 bases). V was clipped by 6 bases and J by 5 bases, with 13 bases between them. Germline-derived CDR1 and CDR2 are MNHNS and SASEGT. The CDR3 is 14 residues long. The CDR3 loop is CASSWGGRNEKLFF. In nucleotides, the CDR3 is TGTGCCAGCAGCTGGGGGGGAAGGAATGAAAAACTGTTTTTT.

Only one count was recorded for this clone. The chain uses TRBV28 and TRBJ1-2, with D possibly TRBD1 on 6 matching bases. CDR1 is MDHEN and CDR2 is SYDVKM in the germline V gene. V gave up 4 bases and J gave up 6 bases, with 18 bases separating them. CDR3 length: 15 amino acids. The CDR3 here is CASSYILQGWNGYTF. The CDR3 DNA sequence: TGTGCCAGCAGTTACATTTTACAGGGATGGAATGGCTACACCTTC.

There are many counts of this clone. This sequence joins TRBV11-3 and TRBJ2-2; 7 bases fit TRBD1. CDR1 and CDR2 from the germline V gene are SGHNT and YENEEA. The CDR3 length is 14 residues. J lost 7 bases, V lost 2 bases, and 4 bases had no gene match. In DNA form, the CDR3 reads TGTGCCAGCAGCTTAAGGGGGCGTAACGGGGAGCTGTTTTTT. The encoded protein is CASSLRGRNGELFF.

The chain has TRBV4-1 and TRBJ1-1; unclear D gene. This CDR3 comprises 14 residues. Trimming took off 4 bases at V and 2 bases at J, with 11 bases between the two ends. The germline V gene has CDR1 MGHRA and CDR2 YSYEKL. The CDR3 loop is CASSPSRGNTEAFF. The CDR3 DNA reads as TGCGCCAGCAGCCCCTCTCGCGGAAACACTGAAGCTTTCTTT.